This is a list of T cell receptor beta chains from one sample in a study of blood T cell repertoires in COVID-19. Profiled with immunoSEQ multiplex PCR; TCRdb holds only in-frame clones, not every one. Found here are about 250,000 clones, 70% to 90% of them singletons; the top ten hold under 7%. Sequencing was carried out using PBMCs or T cells enriched from blood (not recorded which). The source is a woman aged 45 to 65 who had been exposed to COVID-19. Both conserved end residues are part of each CDR3. A D gene is named only where the DNA matches it firmly. Some rows mark clone size as missing; the rest say once, few, many or name a class of expanded clone.

>NA|12|TRBV5-1|TRBJ2-7|NA
CASSLEGYEQYF
TGCGCCAGCAGCTTAGAGGGTTACGAGCAGTACTTC
>NA|15|TRBV27|TRBJ2-7|once
CASSLVSRVRGEQYF
TGTGCCAGCAGTCTAGTTTCTAGAGTTAGAGGCGAGCAGTACTTC
>NA|15|TRBV4-1|TRBJ1-1|NA
CASSQFVAVQKEAFF
TGCGCCAGCAGCCAATTTGTTGCCGTACAGAAGGAAGCTTTCTTT
>NA|18|TRBV3-1/TRBV3-2|TRBJ2-1|NA
CASSHSKTDRPSYNEQFF
TGTGCCAGCAGCCACTCGAAGACCGACAGACCTTCCTACAATGAGCAGTTCTTC
>NA|15|TRBV24-1|TRBJ1-1|NA
CATSEGTLSSTEAFF
TGTGCCACCAGTGAGGGGACACTTTCTTCCACTGAAGCTTTCTTT
>NA|14|TRBV19|TRBJ1-5|NA
CASSSLYSNQPQHF
TGTGCCAGTAGCTCCCTGTATAGCAATCAGCCCCAGCATTTT
>TRBD1|15|TRBV10-1|TRBJ1-1|NA
CASSPHQGAATEAFF
TGCGCCAGCTCACCTCACCAGGGGGCCGCCACTGAAGCTTTCTTT
>NA|12|TRBV7-9|TRBJ2-1|NA
CASQPRDNEQFF
TGTGCCAGTCAACCACGGGACAATGAGCAGTTCTTC
>TRBD2|13|TRBV10-2|TRBJ2-1|few
CASRVAGGDEQFF
TGCGCCAGCCGGGTAGCGGGGGGTGATGAGCAGTTCTTC
>NA|14|TRBV7-9|TRBJ1-2|few
CASRAPQDGYGYTF
TGTGCCAGCAGAGCTCCACAGGATGGCTATGGCTACACCTTC
>NA|16|TRBV12-5|TRBJ2-3|NA
CASGSTGFGSTDTQYF
TGTGCTAGTGGTTCTACAGGGTTTGGGAGCACAGATACGCAGTATTTT
>NA|13|TRBV7-3|TRBJ2-7|few
CASSLNLFGEQYF
TGTGCCAGCAGCTTAAACCTCTTCGGCGAGCAGTACTTC
>TRBD1|13|TRBV10-3|TRBJ2-2|NA
CAIGTGNTGELFF
TGTGCCATCGGGACAGGTAACACCGGGGAGCTGTTTTTT
>TRBD2|16|TRBV19|TRBJ2-7|NA
CASSDLAGASPYEQYF
TGTGCCAGTAGTGACCTAGCGGGGGCCTCACCCTACGAGCAGTACTTC
>TRBD1|14|TRBV7-2|TRBJ1-6|NA
CASSAGTANSPLHF
TGTGCCAGCAGCGCGGGGACAGCCAATTCACCCCTCCACTTT
>TRBD1|15|TRBV7-9|TRBJ1-2|NA
CASSLARDRGYGYTF
TGTGCCAGCAGCTTAGCCCGTGACAGGGGATATGGCTACACCTTC
>NA|13|TRBV2|TRBJ1-4|NA
CASSAGVNEKLFF
TGTGCCAGCAGTGCAGGGGTTAATGAAAAACTGTTTTTT
>NA|14|TRBV2|TRBJ1-2|NA
CASSAYTVLQGYTF
TGTGCCAGCAGTGCATACACCGTCCTTCAAGGCTACACCTTC
>NA|15|TRBV29-1|TRBJ1-2|NA
CSVEDRTVEFYGYTF
TGCAGCGTTGAAGACAGAACAGTAGAGTTTTATGGCTACACCTTC
>NA|17|TRBV13|TRBJ1-2|NA
CASSLGRVGGSNYGYTF
TGTGCCAGCAGCTTAGGCCGGGTTGGGGGGTCGAACTATGGCTACACCTTC
>TRBD1|16|TRBV6-1|TRBJ1-3|once
CASSGGTARSGNTIYF
TGTGCCAGCAGTGGTGGGACAGCCCGCTCTGGAAACACCATATATTTT
>TRBD2|19|TRBV14|TRBJ2-1|NA
CASSQEWLGGGRSYNEQFF
TGTGCCAGCAGCCAAGAATGGTTAGGCGGGGGTAGGTCCTACAATGAGCAGTTCTTC
>NA|12|TRBV6-5|TRBJ1-4|NA
CASSYRDKKLFF
TGTGCCAGCAGTTACCGGGACAAAAAACTGTTTTTT
>NA|14|TRBV6-5|TRBJ2-1|NA
CASRRELNYNEQFF
TGTGCCAGCAGACGCGAGCTTAATTACAATGAGCAGTTCTTC
>NA|12|TRBV10-3|TRBJ1-2|few
CAISDRERGYTF
TGTGCCATCAGTGACCGGGAGCGAGGCTACACCTTC
>TRBD1|16|TRBV6-1|TRBJ2-6|NA
CASSDRTGAGANVLTF
TGTGCCAGCAGTGATCGGACAGGGGCTGGGGCCAACGTCCTGACTTTC
>NA|12|TRBV27|TRBJ1-4|NA
CASSLRGEKLFF
TGTGCCAGCAGTTTGAGAGGGGAAAAACTGTTTTTT
>NA|14|TRBV5-6|TRBJ1-1|NA
CASSFRGLNTEAFF
TGTGCCAGCAGCTTCCGAGGCCTGAACACTGAAGCTTTCTTT
>NA|16|TRBV11-2|TRBJ2-5|NA
CASSRGQPNLEETQYF
TGTGCCAGCAGCCGCGGACAGCCGAACCTCGAGGAGACCCAGTACTTC
>TRBD2|15|TRBV11-2|TRBJ2-7|NA
CASSQERGPSYEQYF
TGTGCCAGCAGCCAAGAGCGGGGACCATCCTACGAGCAGTACTTC
>TRBD1|13|TRBV19|TRBJ1-1|NA
CASSDRGVTEAFF
TGTGCCAGTAGCGACAGGGGGGTCACTGAAGCTTTCTTT
>TRBD1|17|TRBV19|TRBJ1-5|NA
CASLSTGGGYSNQPQHF
TGTGCCAGCCTCTCGACAGGGGGAGGATATAGCAATCAGCCCCAGCATTTT
>TRBD1|14|TRBV29-1|TRBJ2-3|NA
CSVGAGTALDTQYF
TGCAGCGTAGGAGCCGGGACAGCTCTAGATACGCAGTATTTT
>NA|12|TRBV6-2/TRBV6-3|TRBJ1-2|few
CASSYPAALVAF
TGTGCCAGCAGTTACCCGGCAGCACTAGTGGCCTTC
>NA|16|TRBV7-8|TRBJ1-6|NA
CASSLGLGVHNSPLHF
TGTGCCAGCAGCTTAGGTTTAGGGGTCCATAATTCACCCCTCCACTTT
>NA|14|TRBV19|TRBJ1-5|few
CASSMSFSDQPQHF
TGTGCCAGTAGTATGAGCTTTTCGGATCAGCCCCAGCATTTT
>NA|13|TRBV3-1/TRBV3-2|TRBJ1-6|NA
CASSPYRNSPLHF
TGTGCCAGCAGCCCGTACAGAAATTCACCCCTCCACTTT
>TRBD1|16|TRBV5-6|TRBJ1-6|NA
CASSFTGQVLNSPLHF
TGTGCCAGCAGCTTTACCGGACAGGTGTTAAATTCACCCCTCCACTTT
>NA|15|TRBV24-1|TRBJ1-2|NA
CATSDATGPYYGYTF
TGTGCCACCAGTGATGCAACAGGGCCCTACTATGGCTACACCTTC
>NA|17|TRBV28|TRBJ1-3|NA
CASKMSLNSYSGNTIYF
TGTGCCAGCAAGATGTCACTCAACTCATACTCTGGAAACACCATATATTTT
>TRBD1|14|TRBV5-1|TRBJ1-4|NA
CASSLDRGREKLFF
TGCGCCAGCAGCTTGGACAGGGGGCGTGAAAAACTGTTTTTT
>NA|15|TRBV4-3|TRBJ2-2|NA
CASSQALFSAGELFF
TGCGCCAGCAGCCAAGCCCTCTTCAGTGCCGGGGAGCTGTTTTTT
>NA|14|TRBV19|TRBJ2-7|NA
CASSDRGYQHEQYF
TGTGCCAGTAGCGACCGGGGGTACCAGCACGAGCAGTACTTC
>NA|14|TRBV5-1|TRBJ2-5|NA
CASSLYTASETQYF
TGCGCCAGCAGCTTGTACACAGCCTCAGAGACCCAGTACTTC
>TRBD1|16|TRBV4-2|TRBJ1-2|NA
CASSQTTMTGGKDYTF
TGTGCCAGCAGCCAGACCACCATGACAGGGGGGAAGGACTACACCTTC
>NA|12|TRBV2|TRBJ1-2|few
CASRTIDYGYTF
TGTGCCAGCAGGACAATAGACTATGGCTACACCTTC
>TRBD1|11|TRBV20-1|TRBJ2-2|NA
CSAASRQGLFF
TGCAGTGCCGCTTCCCGACAGGGACTGTTTTTT
>TRBD1|17|TRBV19|TRBJ1-1|NA
CASRRTHRGLMNTEAFF
TGTGCCAGTAGGCGGACTCACAGGGGTTTAATGAACACTGAAGCTTTCTTT
>TRBD1|21|TRBV3-1/TRBV3-2|TRBJ1-2|NA
CASSQSPQGVGSRIGNYGYTF
TGTGCCAGCAGCCAATCTCCACAGGGGGTAGGCTCCAGAATTGGTAACTATGGCTACACCTTC
>TRBD2|14|TRBV2|TRBJ2-4|NA
CASHRTSGKNIQYF
TGTGCCAGCCACCGGACTAGCGGGAAAAACATTCAGTACTTC
>NA|15|TRBV5-5|TRBJ1-2|NA
CASSPGTRNSGGYTF
TGTGCCAGCAGCCCCGGGACAAGAAATTCGGGAGGCTACACCTTC
>TRBD1|15|TRBV2|TRBJ2-3|NA
CASTGYRGIADTQYF
TGTGCCAGCACCGGCTACAGGGGGATAGCAGATACGCAGTATTTT
>TRBD1|14|TRBV18|TRBJ1-2|NA
CASSPNRGDYGYTF
TGTGCCAGCTCACCTAACAGGGGAGACTATGGCTACACCTTC
>TRBD1|16|TRBV7-6|TRBJ2-5|NA
CASSERQGLRQETQYF
TGTGCCAGCAGCGAGAGACAGGGATTGAGGCAAGAGACCCAGTACTTC
>TRBD1|13|TRBV29-1|TRBJ2-7|NA
CSVSRGTGYEQYF
TGCAGCGTTAGTCGTGGGACAGGCTACGAGCAGTACTTC